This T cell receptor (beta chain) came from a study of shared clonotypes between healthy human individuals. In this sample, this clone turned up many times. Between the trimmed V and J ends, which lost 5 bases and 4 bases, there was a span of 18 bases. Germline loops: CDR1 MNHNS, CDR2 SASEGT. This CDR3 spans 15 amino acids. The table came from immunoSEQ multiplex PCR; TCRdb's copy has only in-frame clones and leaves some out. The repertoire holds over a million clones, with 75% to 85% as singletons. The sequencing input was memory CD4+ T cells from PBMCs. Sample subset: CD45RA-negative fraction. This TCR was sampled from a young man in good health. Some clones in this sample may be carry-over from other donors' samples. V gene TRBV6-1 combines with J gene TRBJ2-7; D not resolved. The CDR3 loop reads CASSQHPRSSYEQYF. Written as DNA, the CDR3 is TGTGCCAGCAGTCAACATCCGAGAAGCTCGTACGAGCAGTACTTC.